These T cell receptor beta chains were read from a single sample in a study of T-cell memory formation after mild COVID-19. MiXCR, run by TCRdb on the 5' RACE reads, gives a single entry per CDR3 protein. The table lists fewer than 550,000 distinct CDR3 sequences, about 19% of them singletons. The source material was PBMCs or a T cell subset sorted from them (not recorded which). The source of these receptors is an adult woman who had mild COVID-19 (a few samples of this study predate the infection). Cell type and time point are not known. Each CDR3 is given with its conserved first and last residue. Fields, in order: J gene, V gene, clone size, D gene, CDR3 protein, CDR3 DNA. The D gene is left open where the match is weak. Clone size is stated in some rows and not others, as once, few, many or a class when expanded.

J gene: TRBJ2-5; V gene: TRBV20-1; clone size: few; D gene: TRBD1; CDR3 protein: CSARGQGKETQYF; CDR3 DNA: TGCAGTGCTAGAGGACAGGGCAAAGAGACCCAGTACTTC
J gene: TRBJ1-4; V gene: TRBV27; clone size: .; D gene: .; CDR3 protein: CASRTDRANEKLFF; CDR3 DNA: TGTGCCAGCAGAACGGACAGAGCTAATGAAAAACTGTTTTTT
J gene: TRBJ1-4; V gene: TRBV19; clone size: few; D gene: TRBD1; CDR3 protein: CASSISQGAEKLFF; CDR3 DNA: TGTGCCAGTAGTATATCGCAGGGGGCTGAAAAACTGTTTTTT
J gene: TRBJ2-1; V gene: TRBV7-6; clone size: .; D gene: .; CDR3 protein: CASSFDGSLNNEQFF; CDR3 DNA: TGTGCCAGCAGCTTCGACGGGAGCCTTAACAATGAGCAGTTCTTC
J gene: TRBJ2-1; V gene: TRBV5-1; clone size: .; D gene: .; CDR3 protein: CASSLGAHSPWDEQFF; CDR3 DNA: TGCGCCAGCAGCTTGGGCGCGCACAGCCCGTGGGATGAGCAGTTCTTC
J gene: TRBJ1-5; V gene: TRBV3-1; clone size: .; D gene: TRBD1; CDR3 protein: CASSSRTGSNQPQHF; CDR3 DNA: TGTGCCAGCAGCTCCCGGACAGGGTCCAATCAGCCCCAGCATTTT
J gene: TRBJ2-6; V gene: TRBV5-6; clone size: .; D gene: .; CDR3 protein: CASSRSYGANVLTF; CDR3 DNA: TGTGCCAGCAGCCGGTCCTATGGGGCCAACGTCCTGACTTTC
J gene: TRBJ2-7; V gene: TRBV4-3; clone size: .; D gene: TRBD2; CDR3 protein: CASSQEAGLTLFEQYF; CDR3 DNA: TGCGCCAGCAGCCAAGAAGCGGGACTAACCCTATTCGAGCAGTACTTC
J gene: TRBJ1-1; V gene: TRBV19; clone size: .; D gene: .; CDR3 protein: CASSMGGMVEAFF; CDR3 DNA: TGTGCCAGTAGTATGGGGGGTATGGTTGAAGCTTTCTTT
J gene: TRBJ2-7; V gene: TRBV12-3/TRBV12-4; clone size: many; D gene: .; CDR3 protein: CASSSRFPLGGVSSYEQYF; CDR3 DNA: TGTGCCAGCAGTTCCAGGTTCCCACTCGGCGGGGTGTCCTCCTACGAGCAGTACTTC
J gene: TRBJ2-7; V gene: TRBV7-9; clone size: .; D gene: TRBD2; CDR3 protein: CASSPEGGRGTYEQYF; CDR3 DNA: TGTGCCAGCAGCCCAGAGGGCGGGAGAGGGACCTACGAGCAGTACTTC
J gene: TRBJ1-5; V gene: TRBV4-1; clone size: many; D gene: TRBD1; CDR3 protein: CASSQERVTGDLGNQPQHF; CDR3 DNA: TGCGCCAGCAGCCAAGAGCGGGTGACAGGGGATTTGGGCAATCAGCCCCAGCATTTT
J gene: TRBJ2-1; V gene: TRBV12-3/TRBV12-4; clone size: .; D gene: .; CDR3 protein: CASSLKRGRASTEQFF; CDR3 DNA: TGTGCCAGCAGTTTAAAGAGAGGACGGGCTTCGACTGAGCAGTTCTTC
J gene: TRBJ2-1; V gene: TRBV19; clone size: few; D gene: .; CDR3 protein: CASSIRLAYNEQFF; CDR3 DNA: TGTGCCAGTAGTATTCGACTAGCCTACAATGAGCAGTTCTTC
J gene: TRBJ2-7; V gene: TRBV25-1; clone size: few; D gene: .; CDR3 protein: CASSDILTGVYEQYF; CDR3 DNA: TGTGCCAGCAGTGACATTTTGACCGGCGTCTACGAGCAGTACTTC
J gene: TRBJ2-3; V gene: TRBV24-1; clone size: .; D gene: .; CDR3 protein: CATSLLGQGIFYTDTQYF; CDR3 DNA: TGTGCCACCAGTCTCCTGGGGCAGGGAATTTTTTACACAGATACGCAGTATTTT
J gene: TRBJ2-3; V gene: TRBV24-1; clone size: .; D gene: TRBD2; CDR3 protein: CATSDRSGGYSTDTQYF; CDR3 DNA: TGTGCCACCAGTGATCGCAGCGGGGGATATAGCACAGATACGCAGTATTTT